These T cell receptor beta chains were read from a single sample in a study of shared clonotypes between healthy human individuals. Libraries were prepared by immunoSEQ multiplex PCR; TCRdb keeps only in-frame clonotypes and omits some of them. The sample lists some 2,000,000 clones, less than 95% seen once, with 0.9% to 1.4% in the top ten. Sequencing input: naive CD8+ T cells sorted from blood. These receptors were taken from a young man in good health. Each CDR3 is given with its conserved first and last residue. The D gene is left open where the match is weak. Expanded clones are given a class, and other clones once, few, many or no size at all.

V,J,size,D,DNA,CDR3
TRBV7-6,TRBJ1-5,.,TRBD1,TGTGCCAGCAGCCCGACAGGGGCCGGAGAGCCCCAGCATTTT,CASSPTGAGEPQHF
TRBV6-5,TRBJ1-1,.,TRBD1,TGTGCCAGCAGCAGACAGGGGTTGGACACTGAAGCTTTCTTT,CASSRQGLDTEAFF
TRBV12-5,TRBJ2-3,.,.,TGTGCTAGTGCCTTTGGGGGATCTAGATCAGATACGCAGTATTTT,CASAFGGSRSDTQYF
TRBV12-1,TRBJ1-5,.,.,TGTGCCAGCAGCATTAACAGAGGCGGGGGCAATCAGCCCCAGCATTTT,CASSINRGGGNQPQHF
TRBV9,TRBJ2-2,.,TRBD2,TGTGCCAGCAGCGTAGCCCCTAGCGGGAGTTTTACCGGGGAGCTGTTTTTT,CASSVAPSGSFTGELFF
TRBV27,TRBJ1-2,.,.,TGTGCCAGCAGCTCCCCGCGGGGCTATGGCTACACCTTC,CASSSPRGYGYTF
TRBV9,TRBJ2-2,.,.,TGTGCCAGCAGCGTAGGTTACGTGGCAGGGGAGCTGTTTTTT,CASSVGYVAGELFF
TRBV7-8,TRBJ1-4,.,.,TGTGCCAGCAGCTTTCTTAATGAAAAACTGTTTTTT,CASSFLNEKLFF
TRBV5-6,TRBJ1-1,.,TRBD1,TGTGCCAGCAGCTTTGGGACAGGCTGGAACACTGAAGCTTTCTTT,CASSFGTGWNTEAFF
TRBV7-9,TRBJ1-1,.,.,TGTGCCAGCAGCCGGGACACTGAAGCTTTCTTT,CASSRDTEAFF
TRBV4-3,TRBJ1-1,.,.,TGCGCCAGCAGCTACCTACTGGGGGATACTGAAGCTTTCTTT,CASSYLLGDTEAFF
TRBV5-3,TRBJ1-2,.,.,TGTGCCAGAAGCACAGAATATGGCTACACCTTC,CARSTEYGYTF
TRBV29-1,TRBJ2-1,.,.,TGCAGCGTTGAATCCAGGGTCGATGAGCAGTTCTTC,CSVESRVDEQFF
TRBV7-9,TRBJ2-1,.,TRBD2,TGTGCCAGCAGCTCGACGACTAGCGGGGGCTACAATGAGCAGTTCTTC,CASSSTTSGGYNEQFF
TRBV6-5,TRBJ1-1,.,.,TGTGCCAGCAGTCCTGGACAACACACTGAAGCTTTCTTT,CASSPGQHTEAFF
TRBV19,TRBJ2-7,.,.,TGTGCCAGTAGTCCCGCCGTAGAAGCCTACGAGCAGTACTTC,CASSPAVEAYEQYF
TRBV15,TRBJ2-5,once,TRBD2,TGTGCCACCAGCAGAGATGGCTTCCCCTCGGGAGGAGAGACCCAGTACTTC,CATSRDGFPSGGETQYF
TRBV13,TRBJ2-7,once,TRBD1,TGTGCCAGCAGCCTGACAGGGTTCTCCTACGAGCAGTACTTC,CASSLTGFSYEQYF
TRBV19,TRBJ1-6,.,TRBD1,TGTGCCAGTTCTGACAGGGGGAGCTCCTATAATTCACCCCTCCACTTT,CASSDRGSSYNSPLHF
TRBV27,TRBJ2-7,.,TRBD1,TGTGCCAGCAGTTACAGGGGGCCAACCTACGAGCAGTACTTC,CASSYRGPTYEQYF
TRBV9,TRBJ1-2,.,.,TGTGCCAGCAGCCCGTACGAGGGTGGGGGAAATGGCTACACCTTC,CASSPYEGGGNGYTF
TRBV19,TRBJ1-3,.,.,TGTGCCAGTAGTACCGGACTGAGCTCTGGAAACACCATATATTTT,CASSTGLSSGNTIYF
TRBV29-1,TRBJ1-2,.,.,TGCAGCGTCGAGGAGGGGTTGGATGGCTACACCTTC,CSVEEGLDGYTF
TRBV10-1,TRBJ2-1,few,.,TGCGCCAGCAGTGAAAGGACAGAATCGAATGAGCAGTTCTTC,CASSERTESNEQFF
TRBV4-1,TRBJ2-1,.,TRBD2,TGCGCCAGCAGCCATCCCAGCGGGAGCTCCTACAATGAGCAGTTCTTC,CASSHPSGSSYNEQFF
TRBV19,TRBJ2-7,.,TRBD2,TGTGCCAGTAGTATCGGGGCGGGAGGGGAGCAGTACTTC,CASSIGAGGEQYF
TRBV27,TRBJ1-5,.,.,TGTGCCAGCAGTCCCTCTTTTGGGCAGGTTAGTCAGCCCCAGCATTTT,CASSPSFGQVSQPQHF
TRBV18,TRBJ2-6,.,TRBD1,TGTGCCAGCTCACCGGCGGACAGGGTTTCTGGGGCCAACGTCCTGACTTTC,CASSPADRVSGANVLTF
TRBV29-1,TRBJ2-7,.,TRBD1,TGCAGCGTGTGGACAGGGAGCTCCTACGAGCAGTACTTC,CSVWTGSSYEQYF
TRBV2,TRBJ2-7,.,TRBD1,TGTGCCAGCAGTGATTTGGGGACAGGGGTCTCCGAGCAGTACTTC,CASSDLGTGVSEQYF
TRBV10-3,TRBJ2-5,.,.,TGTGCCATCGGGTTCGGGGAGACCCAGTACTTC,CAIGFGETQYF
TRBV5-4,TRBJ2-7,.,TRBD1,TGTGCCAGCAGCTTCGGGACAGACGAGCAGTACTTC,CASSFGTDEQYF
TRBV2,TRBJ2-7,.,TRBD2,TGTGCCAGCAGCGCAGCTAGCGGGAGCGCCTACGAGCAGTACTTC,CASSAASGSAYEQYF
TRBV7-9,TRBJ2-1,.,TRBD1,TGTGCCAGCAGCTCGGGATTTGGACAGGGGGGCAATGAGCAGTTCTTC,CASSSGFGQGGNEQFF
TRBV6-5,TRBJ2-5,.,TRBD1,TGTGCCAGCAGTCATTACAGGGGTGCAGAGACCCAGTACTTC,CASSHYRGAETQYF
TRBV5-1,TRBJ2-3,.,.,TGCGCCAGCTGGGGAATTAGCACAGATACGCAGTATTTT,CASWGISTDTQYF
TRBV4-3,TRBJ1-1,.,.,TGCGCCAGCAGCCAATCCTTGCGGGGCTCCTGGGGTACTGAAGCTTTCTTT,CASSQSLRGSWGTEAFF
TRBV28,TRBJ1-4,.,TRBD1,TGTGCCAGCAGTCCCAGGGGGGTTGTGGAGACTAATGAAAAACTGTTTTTT,CASSPRGVVETNEKLFF
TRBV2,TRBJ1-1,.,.,TGTGCCAGCAGTACTCCCGAGACAGCGAACACTGAAGCTTTCTTT,CASSTPETANTEAFF
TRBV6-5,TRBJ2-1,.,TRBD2,TGTGCCAGCAGTTATATAACTAGCGGGAACAATGAGCAGTTCTTC,CASSYITSGNNEQFF
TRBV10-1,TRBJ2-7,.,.,TGCGCCAGCAGTGACCATACCCACACCTACGAGCAGTACTTC,CASSDHTHTYEQYF
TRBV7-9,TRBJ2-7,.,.,TGTGCCAGCAGCTTAGACGACTACGAGCAGTACTTC,CASSLDDYEQYF
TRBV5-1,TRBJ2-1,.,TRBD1,TGCGCCAGCAGCGTAGGGACAGACTCTTACAATGAGCAGTTCTTC,CASSVGTDSYNEQFF
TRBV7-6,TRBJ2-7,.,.,TGTGCCAGCAGCTCCCCTCGGGGGCTTGGGTCCGTCGAGCAGTACTTC,CASSSPRGLGSVEQYF
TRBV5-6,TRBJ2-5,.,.,TGTGCCAGCAGCTTGGTCGGGGGTGGCTCCCGGGAGACCCAGTACTTC,CASSLVGGGSRETQYF
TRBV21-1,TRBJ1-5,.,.,TGTGCCAGCAGCAAAGTGCTGCACTATCAGCCCCAGCATTTT,CASSKVLHYQPQHF
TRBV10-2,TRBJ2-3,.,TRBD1,TGCGCCAGCAGTGAGTCTTGGGACAGGGGGCTAGATACGCAGTATTTT,CASSESWDRGLDTQYF
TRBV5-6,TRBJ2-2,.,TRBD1,TGTGCCAGCAGCTTGGTCGGGACAGAACTCGCGAACACCGGGGAGCTGTTTTTT,CASSLVGTELANTGELFF
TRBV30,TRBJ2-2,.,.,TGTGCCTGGAGTGCAATCGCGATAGGGACCGGGGAGCTGTTTTTT,CAWSAIAIGTGELFF
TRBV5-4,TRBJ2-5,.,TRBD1,TGTGCCAGCAGCCGCCGGACAGGGGGGGAAGAGACCCAGTACTTC,CASSRRTGGEETQYF
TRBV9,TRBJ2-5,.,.,TGTGCCAGCAGCGATGGTGAAGAGACCCAGTACTTC,CASSDGEETQYF
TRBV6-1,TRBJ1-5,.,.,TGTGCCAGCAGTGACTTGGACGGCCCCAATCAGCTCCAGCATTTT,CASSDLDGPNQLQHF
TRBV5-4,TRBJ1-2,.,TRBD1,TGTGCCAGCAGACCTCGACAGGGGGATGGCTACACCTTC,CASRPRQGDGYTF